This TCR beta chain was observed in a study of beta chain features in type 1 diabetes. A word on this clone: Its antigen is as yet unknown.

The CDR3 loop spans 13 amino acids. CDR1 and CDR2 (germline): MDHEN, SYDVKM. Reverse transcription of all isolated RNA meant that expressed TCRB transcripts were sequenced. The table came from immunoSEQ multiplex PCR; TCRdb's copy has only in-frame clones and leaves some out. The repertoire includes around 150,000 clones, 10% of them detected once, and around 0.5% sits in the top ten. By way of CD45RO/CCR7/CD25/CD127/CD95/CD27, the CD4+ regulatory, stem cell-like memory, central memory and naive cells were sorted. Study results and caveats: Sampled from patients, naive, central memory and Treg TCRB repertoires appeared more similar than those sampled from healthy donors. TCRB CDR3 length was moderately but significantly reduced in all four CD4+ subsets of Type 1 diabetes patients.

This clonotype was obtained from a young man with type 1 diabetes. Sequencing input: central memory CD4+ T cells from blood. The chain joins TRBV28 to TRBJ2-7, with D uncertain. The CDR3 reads CAYRDPGSDEQYF. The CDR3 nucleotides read TGTGCTTACCGCGATCCGGGTTCCGACGAGCAGTACTTC.